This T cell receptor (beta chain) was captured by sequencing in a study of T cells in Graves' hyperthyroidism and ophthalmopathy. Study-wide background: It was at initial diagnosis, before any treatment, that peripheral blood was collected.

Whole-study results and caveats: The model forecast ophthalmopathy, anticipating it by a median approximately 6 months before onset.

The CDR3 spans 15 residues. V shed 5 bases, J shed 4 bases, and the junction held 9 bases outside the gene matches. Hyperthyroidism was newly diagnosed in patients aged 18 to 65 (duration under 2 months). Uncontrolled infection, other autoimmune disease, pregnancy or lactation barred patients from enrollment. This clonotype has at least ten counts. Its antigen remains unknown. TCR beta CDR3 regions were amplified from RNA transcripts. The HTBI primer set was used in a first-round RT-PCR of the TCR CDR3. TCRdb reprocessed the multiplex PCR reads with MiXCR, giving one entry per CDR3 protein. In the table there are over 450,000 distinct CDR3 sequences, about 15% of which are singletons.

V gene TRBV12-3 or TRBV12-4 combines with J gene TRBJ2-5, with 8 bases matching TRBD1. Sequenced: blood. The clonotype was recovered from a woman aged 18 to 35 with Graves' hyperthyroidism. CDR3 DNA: TGTGCCAGCAGTCCCCGGGACAGGCGGGGAGAGACCCAGTACTTC. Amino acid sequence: CASSPRDRRGETQYF.